These 21 T cell receptor beta chains share one sample of origin, sequenced in a study of T cell responses to AZD1222 COVID-19 vaccine. This table comes from immunoSEQ multiplex PCR, and its TCRdb copy is limited to in-frame clones, with some not included. The top ten clones hold around 4.3% of a sample with approximately 100,000 clones, approximately 89% of them seen once. Sequences were derived from peripheral blood, sampled on day 0 of AZD1222 vaccination. The receptors originated from an adult in good health.

V and J are TRBV6-2 or TRBV6-3 and TRBJ2-2; D unresolved. This CDR3 contains 14 residues. Germline V gene sequence: CDR1 MNHEY, CDR2 SVGEGT. Trimming left V 3 bases short and J 2 bases short, with 7 bases between. In nucleotides, the CDR3 is TGTGCCAGCAGTTATATCGGTAACACCGGGGAGCTGTTTTTT. It yields the protein CASSYIGNTGELFF.

The rearrangement uses TRBV7-2 and TRBJ2-4, with TRBD2 matching over 10 bases. The CDR3 length is 18 residues. Germline trimming cut 5 bases from V and 1 base from J; bases unmatched to any gene: 11. The germline CDR1 and CDR2 sequences are SGHTA and FQGNSA. Here the CDR3 DNA reads TGTGCCAGCAGCCCCCAGCGGGGGGGCGGAGGGGCCAAAAACATTCAGTACTTC. Its protein product is CASSPQRGGGGAKNIQYF.

The chain carries TRBV9 and TRBJ2-3; the D gene is possibly TRBD1 (5 bases). In germline, CDR1 is SGDLS, CDR2 YYNGEE. The CDR3 loop spans 16 amino acids. V lost 2 bases and J 0 bases, leaving 13 bases between the germline ends. The CDR3: CASSVAWGSSTDTQYF. In DNA form, the CDR3 reads TGTGCCAGCAGCGTCGCCTGGGGCAGCAGCACAGATACGCAGTATTTT.

The V and J genes are TRBV7-9 and TRBJ1-1; possible D gene TRBD1, 5 bases. The CDR3 consists of 13 residues. Trimming took off 7 bases at V and 1 base at J, with 10 bases between the two ends. The germline V gene has CDR1 SEHNR and CDR2 FQNEAQ (reference sequence). CDR3 amino acids: CASTSGRNTEAFF. The DNA for the CDR3 is TGTGCCAGCACCTCAGGGAGGAACACTGAAGCTTTCTTT.

The chain recombines TRBV6-4 with TRBJ1-5; D remains ambiguous. Germline CDR1 reads MRHNA; CDR2 reads SNTAGT. The CDR3 sequence is 14 residues long. The V gene lost 5 bases and the J gene lost 3 bases, with 11 bases spanning the gap. The CDR3: CASSQDGPNQPQHF. The CDR3 nucleotides read TGTGCCAGCAGTCAGGACGGTCCCAATCAGCCCCAGCATTTT.

V gene TRBV7-2 combines with J gene TRBJ2-7; the match to TRBD1 covers 8 bases. The germline V gene has CDR1 SGHTA and CDR2 FQGNSA. The trim removed 1 base at V and 3 bases at J, leaving 2 bases unmatched. The CDR3 has 14 amino acids. For the CDR3, the DNA is TGTGCCAGCAGCTTAGGGGGACAGGACTACGAGCAGTACTTC. It specifies CASSLGGQDYEQYF. Using reference TRBV7-2 and TRBJ2-7 for the parts outside the CDR3, the full variable domain is GAGVSQSPSNKVTEKGKDVELRCDPISGHTALYWYRQSLGQGLEFLIYFQGNSAPDKSGLPSDRFSAERTGGSVSTLTIQRTQQEDSAVYLCASSLGGQDYEQYFGPGTRLTVT.

This chain connects TRBV18 to TRBJ2-7; 10 nucleotides match TRBD1. CDR3 length equals 18 residues. Germline V lookup: CDR1 KGHSH, CDR2 LQKENI. V gave up 0 bases and J gave up 3 bases; unmatched junction bases: 11. CDR3 in amino acids: CASSPPVWSGQGLYEQYF. As DNA, the CDR3 is TGTGCCAGCTCACCACCGGTCTGGTCGGGACAGGGGCTCTACGAGCAGTACTTC.

The CDR3 protein is CASSFGGSYNSPLHF. The CDR3 region has the DNA TGTGCCAGCAGTTTTGGGGGATCCTATAATTCACCCCTCCACTTT. This rearrangement joins TRBV27 to TRBJ1-6, with D possibly being TRBD1 (5 bases). The V and J ends lost 3 bases and 1 base respectively, with 7 bases between them. This CDR3 spans 15 amino acids. CDR1 and CDR2 (germline): MNHEY, SMNVEV (reference sequence).

V and J are TRBV3-1 (or the pseudogene TRBV3-2) and TRBJ1-2; weak D call: TRBD1 (6 bases). The germline V gene encodes CDR1 LGHDT and CDR2 YNNKEL (reference sequence). This CDR3 is built from 13 residues. Deletions cut 1 base from V and 8 bases from J, with 11 bases between. Here the CDR3 reads CASSQGQGYGYTF. DNA of the CDR3: TGTGCCAGCAGCCAAGGGCAGGGGTACGGCTACACCTTC.

The chain employs TRBV12-5 and TRBJ2-7, with TRBD1 matching over 9 bases. The germline V gene encodes CDR1 LGHNT and CDR2 FRNRAP. The junction had 18 bases not matched to a gene; V was cut back by 7 bases and J by 5 bases. This CDR3 has 17 residues. The CDR3 region has the DNA TGTGCTAGTGCCGACCCCCCCGGGACAGGGTTTAAGAACGAGCAGTACTTC. Its protein product is CASADPPGTGFKNEQYF.

This chain connects TRBV6-1 to TRBJ2-5; 7 bases agree with TRBD2. CDR1 and CDR2 (germline): MNHNS, SASEGT. The CDR3 runs 16 residues. J gave up 2 bases and V 2 bases, and 8 bases lay outside the gene matches. CDR3 bases: TGTGCCAGCAGTGAAAATATGGGGCGGGGGCAAGAGACCCAGTACTTC. Translated: CASSENMGRGQETQYF.

This clone was seen only once. This rearrangement joins TRBV11-2 to TRBJ1-1, with D unclear. Germline values: CDR1 SGHAT, CDR2 FQNNGV. Between the trimmed V and J ends, which lost 3 bases and 1 base, there was a span of 6 bases. The CDR3 is 13 residues long. The CDR3 coding sequence is TGTGCCAGCAGCTTGGGCTGGAACACTGAAGCTTTCTTT. This translates into CASSLGWNTEAFF.

The V and J genes are TRBV28 and TRBJ1-1; D remains ambiguous. The ends were cut back, 11 bases at V and 4 bases at J, with 17 bases in the middle. This CDR3 region has 13 residues. Germline CDR1 MDHEN, CDR2 SYDVKM. The CDR3 nucleotides read TGTGCCGTTTATCGGGTAACGGGCACTGAAGCTTTCTTT. It encodes CAVYRVTGTEAFF.

The V call is TRBV5-4, the J call TRBJ2-5; 10 nucleotides align to TRBD2. V was pared by 4 bases and J by 1 base, with 4 bases of the junction left unmatched. Germline assignment: CDR1 SGHNT and CDR2 YYREEE (reference sequence). The CDR3 has 15 residues. The CDR3 DNA reads as TGTGCCAGCAGCCAACCTAGCGGGGGCCAAGAGACCCAGTACTTC. This gives the protein CASSQPSGGQETQYF.

The genes are TRBV6-6 and TRBJ2-7; no reliable D call. This CDR3 comprises 14 residues. V was pared by 5 bases and J by 0 bases, with 11 bases between. The germline CDR1 and CDR2 sequences are MNHNY and SVGAGI (reference sequence). CDR3 nucleotide sequence: TGTGCCAGCAGTCCGGACGGCGGCTCCTACGAGCAGTACTTC. It encodes CASSPDGGSYEQYF.

The chain links TRBV27 to TRBJ1-2; 7 positions match TRBD1. The CDR3 totals 15 residues. V lost 6 bases to trimming and J lost 0 bases; unmatched junction nucleotides: 7. The germline CDR1 and CDR2 sequences are MNHEY and SMNVEV (reference sequence). The CDR3 sequence: CASRRPGQPNYGYTF. CDR3 coding DNA: TGTGCCAGCAGACGCCCGGGACAGCCTAACTATGGCTACACCTTC.

This chain links TRBV9 with TRBJ1-1, with D possibly being TRBD1 (6 bases). Germline loops: CDR1 SGDLS, CDR2 YYNGEE. This CDR3 has 16 residues. Trimming took off 3 bases at V and 1 base at J, with 16 bases between the two ends. CDR3: CASSDRPTGPNTEAFF. The CDR3 DNA sequence: TGTGCCAGCAGCGACCGACCGACAGGCCCGAACACTGAAGCTTTCTTT.

This sequence joins TRBV5-1 and TRBJ2-7; D possibly matches TRBD1 or TRBD2 (6 bases each). V was shortened by 6 bases and J by 4 bases, with 23 bases between the two germline ends. This CDR3 is built from 16 residues. CDR1 is SGHRS and CDR2 is YFSETQ in the germline V gene. The DNA of the CDR3 is TGCGCCAGCACCCAAAGGGGGGACACTGCCGTTTACGAGCAGTACTTC. Its translation is CASTQRGDTAVYEQYF.

The chain uses TRBV3-1 (or the pseudogene TRBV3-2) and TRBJ1-5, with D perhaps matching TRBD1 (5 bases). The CDR3 extends over 14 amino acids. Trimming stripped 5 bases from V and 4 bases from J, with 12 bases between. Per germline, CDR1 LGHDT and CDR2 YNNKEL (reference sequence). CDR3 loop: CASSFPGVNQPQHF. In nucleotides, the CDR3 is TGTGCCAGCAGCTTTCCGGGGGTGAATCAGCCCCAGCATTTT.

The chain employs TRBV4-3 and TRBJ2-2, with 7 bases matching TRBD2. Losses at the gene ends were 1 base for V and 5 bases for J; bases not matched to a gene: 7. In germline, CDR1 is LGHNA, CDR2 YSLEER. CDR3 size: 16 residues. Written as DNA, the CDR3 is TGCGCCAGCAGCCAAGCGGGGGGTATTAGGACCGGGGAGCTGTTTTTT. It yields the protein CASSQAGGIRTGELFF.

The chain uses TRBV18 and TRBJ2-2; TRBD2 agrees at 7 bases. The germline CDR1 and CDR2 sequences are KGHSH and LQKENI. CDR3 size: 16 residues. The junction had 4 bases not matched to a gene; V was cut back by 3 bases and J by 0 bases. The DNA for the CDR3 is TGTGCCAGCTCACCCAGGCTAGCGGCGAACACCGGGGAGCTGTTTTTT. Amino acid sequence: CASSPRLAANTGELFF.